This TCR beta chain was identified during a study of CD8+CD57+ T cells in acquired aplastic anemia. Germline-derived CDR1 and CDR2 are PRHDT and FYEKMQ (reference sequence). The length of the CDR3 is 14 residues. With 3 bases removed from V and 6 bases from J, the gap between germline ends came to 15 bases. Genomic DNA acted as the template from which TCR beta VDJ combination and CDR3 sequence profiling were carried out. TCRdb re-derived calls from the reads in MiXCR, one entry per CDR3 protein. The top ten clones hold less than 9% of a sample with about 250,000 distinct CDR3 sequences, more than 40% of them seen once. Only patients with CD8+CD57+ cell expansion on flow cytometry were chosen for sequencing.

The chain couples TRBV13 to TRBJ2-7; D gene unclear. The specimen was sorted CD4+, CD8+, or CD8+CD57+ T cells (not recorded which) from PBMCs. The sequence was obtained from a human donor with aplastic anemia. The CDR3 region is CASSFLQTSREQYF. The CDR3 DNA sequence: TGTGCCAGCAGCTTTTTACAGACGAGCCGCGAGCAGTACTTC.